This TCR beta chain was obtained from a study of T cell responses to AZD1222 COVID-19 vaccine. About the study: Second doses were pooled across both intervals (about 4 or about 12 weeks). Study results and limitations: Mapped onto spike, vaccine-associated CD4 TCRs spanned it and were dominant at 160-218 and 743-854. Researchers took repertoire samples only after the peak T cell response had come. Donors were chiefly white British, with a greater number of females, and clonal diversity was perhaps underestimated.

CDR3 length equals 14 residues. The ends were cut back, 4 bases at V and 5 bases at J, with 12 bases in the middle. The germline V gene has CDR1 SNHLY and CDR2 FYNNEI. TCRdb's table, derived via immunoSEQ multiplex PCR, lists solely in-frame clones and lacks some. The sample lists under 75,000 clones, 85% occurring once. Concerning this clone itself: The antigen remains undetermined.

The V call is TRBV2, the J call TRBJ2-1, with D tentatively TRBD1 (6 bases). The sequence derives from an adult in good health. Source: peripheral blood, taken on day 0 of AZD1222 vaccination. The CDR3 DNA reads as TGTGCCAGCAGTGTGAAGACAGGAGACAATGAGCAGTTCTTC. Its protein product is CASSVKTGDNEQFF.